The 7 T cell receptor beta chains below were found in one sample sequenced in a study of OX40 agonist ivuxolimab in advanced cancers. Data came from immunoSEQ multiplex PCR; TCRdb stores just in-frame clones and leaves some out. The repertoire holds 40,000 to 50,000 clones, with about 90% as singletons. This specimen was CD4+ or CD8+ T cells sorted from blood, taken in a trial of the OX40 agonist ivuxolimab. These receptors were collected from an adult with an advanced solid tumor such as melanoma, head and neck, liver or kidney cancer.

The chain couples TRBV27 to TRBJ2-1, with D unresolved. Germline-derived CDR1 and CDR2 are MNHEY and SMNVEV (reference sequence). Trimming took 5 bases from V and 4 from J, leaving 9 bases between them. The length of the CDR3 is 13 residues. The CDR3 protein is CASSPRPYNEQFF. The CDR3 DNA reads TGTGCCAGCAGTCCCAGACCTTACAATGAGCAGTTCTTC.

The rearrangement uses TRBV7-9 and TRBJ1-1; the match to TRBD1 covers 7 bases. The CDR3 spans 12 residues. Germline trimming cut 5 bases from V and 7 bases from J; bases unmatched to any gene: 4. Germline values: CDR1 SEHNR, CDR2 FQNEAQ (reference sequence). Here the CDR3 reads CASSHGTVEAFF. The CDR3 nucleotides read TGTGCCAGCAGCCACGGGACAGTTGAAGCTTTCTTT.

The chain joins TRBV6-5 to TRBJ2-5; D unresolved. This CDR3 is built from 14 residues. V was cut by 5 bases and J by 2 bases, with 12 bases left in between. Germline V gives CDR1 MNHEY, CDR2 SVGAGI. The CDR3 loop reads CASSDKLGQETQYF. DNA for the CDR3: TGTGCCAGCAGTGATAAGTTAGGGCAAGAGACCCAGTACTTC.

This clone has a handful of counts. V and J are TRBV30 and TRBJ1-6; D is undetermined. V was trimmed by 0 bases and J by 10 bases, leaving 10 bases between them. Germline CDR1 GTSNPN, CDR2 SVGIG (reference sequence). The CDR3 length is 13 residues. The CDR3 loop reads CAWSVRGGSPLHF. CDR3 DNA sequence: TGTGCCTGGAGTGTCCGGGGAGGCTCACCCCTCCACTTT.

J is TRBJ2-5 and V is TRBV4-1; D tentatively reads TRBD1 or TRBD2 (5 bases each). The germline V and J ends were trimmed by 7 bases and 5 bases, with 14 bases remaining between them. CDR1 and CDR2 from the germline V gene are MGHRA and YSYEKL. There are 13 residues in the CDR3. The CDR3 DNA sequence: TGCGCCAGCAAGATCATAGGGGAGGAGACCCAGTACTTC. This codes for CASKIIGEETQYF.

The rearrangement joins TRBV4-3 to TRBJ1-2; TRBD1 is a possible D gene (5 bases). The V end lost 0 bases, the J end lost 5 bases, and 19 bases lay between the germline ends. Germline CDR1 LGHNA, CDR2 YSLEER. This CDR3 comprises 17 residues. CDR3 nucleotides: TGCGCCAGCAGCCAAGATTGGGGACCGGGTCCCAGTTATGGCTACACCTTC. This gives the protein CASSQDWGPGPSYGYTF.

This chain connects TRBV5-6 to TRBJ2-5, with D maybe TRBD1 (6 bases). The J call may be wrong; the DNA end is better matched by TRBJ2-7. The length of the CDR3 is 13 residues. Looked up from germline, CDR1 is SGHDT and CDR2 is YYEEEE. The CDR3: CASSAGTPSEQYF. In nucleotides, the CDR3 is TGTGCCAGCAGCGCCGGGACACCGTCCGAGCAGTACTTC.